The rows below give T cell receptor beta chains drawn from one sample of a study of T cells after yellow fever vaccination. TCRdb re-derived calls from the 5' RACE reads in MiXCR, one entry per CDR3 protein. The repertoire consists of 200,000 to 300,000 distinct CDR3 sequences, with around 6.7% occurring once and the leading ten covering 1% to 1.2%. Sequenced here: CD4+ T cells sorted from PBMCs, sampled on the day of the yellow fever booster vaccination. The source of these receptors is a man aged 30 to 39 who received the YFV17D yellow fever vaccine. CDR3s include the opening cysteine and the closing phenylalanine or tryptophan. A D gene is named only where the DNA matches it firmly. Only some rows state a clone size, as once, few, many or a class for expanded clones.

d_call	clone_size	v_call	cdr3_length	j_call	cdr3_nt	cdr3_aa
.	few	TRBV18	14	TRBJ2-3	TGTGCCAGCTCACCACGGGACGACACAGATACGCAGTATTTT	CASSPRDDTDTQYF
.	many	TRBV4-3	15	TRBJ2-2	TGCGCCAGCAGCCAAGATGGGCTCTTCACCGGGGAGCTGTTTTTT	CASSQDGLFTGELFF
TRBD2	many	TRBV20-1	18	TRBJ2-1	TGCAGTGCCGCAAAGGGGACTAGCGGGAGTAGCCCCTACAATGAGCAGTTCTTC	CSAAKGTSGSSPYNEQFF
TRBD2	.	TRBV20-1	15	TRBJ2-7	TGCGCCTTCGGGACTAGCGGGAGGGCCCTAAGAGAGCAGTACTTC	CAFGTSGRALREQYF
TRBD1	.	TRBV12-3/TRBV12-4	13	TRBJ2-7	TGTGCCAGCAGGGACAGGACAGTCTCCGAGCAGTACTTC	CASRDRTVSEQYF
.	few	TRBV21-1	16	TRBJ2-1	TGTGCCAGCAGTCAAAGGAGGGACCAGGGCTACAATGAGCAGTTCTTC	CASSQRRDQGYNEQFF
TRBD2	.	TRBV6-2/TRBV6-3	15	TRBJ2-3	TGTGCCAGCAGCTGGTTAGCGGGAGTCACAGATACGCAGTATTTT	CASSWLAGVTDTQYF
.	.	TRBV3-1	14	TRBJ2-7	TGTGCCAGCAGCCGACGGGACACATTGGACGAGCAGTACTTC	CASSRRDTLDEQYF
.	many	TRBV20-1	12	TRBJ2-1	TGCAGTACGGTGACGCCCTACAATGAGCAGTTCTTC	CSTVTPYNEQFF
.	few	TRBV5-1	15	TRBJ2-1	TGCGCCAGCAGCTTGGAGGTGTTAGACTACAATGAGCAGTTCTTC	CASSLEVLDYNEQFF
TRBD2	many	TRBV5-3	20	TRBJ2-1	TGTGCCAGAAGCTCGAAAAAGCGGGATGTCGCGATCCTATCCTACAATGAGCAGTTCTTC	CARSSKKRDVAILSYNEQFF
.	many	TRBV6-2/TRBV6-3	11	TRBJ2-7	TGTGCCAGCAGCTCTGCATGGGAGCAGTACTTC	CASSSAWEQYF
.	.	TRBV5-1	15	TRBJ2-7	TGCGCCAGCAGCTTGGCCGCGACGGGTCCCTACGAGCAGTACTTC	CASSLAATGPYEQYF
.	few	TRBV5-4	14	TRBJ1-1	TGTGCCAGCAGCTTCCCAGGGGTGAACACTGAAGCTTTCTTT	CASSFPGVNTEAFF
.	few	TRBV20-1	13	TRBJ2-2	TGCAGTGCTATGGTCGGGAGTACCGGGGAGCTGTTTTTT	CSAMVGSTGELFF
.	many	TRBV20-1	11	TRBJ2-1	TGCAGTGGTTCCCCCCGGAATGAGCAGTTCTTC	CSGSPRNEQFF
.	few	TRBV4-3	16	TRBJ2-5	TGCGCCAGCAGCCAAGATTTGACAGAGAGGGGCAAGACCCAGTACTTC	CASSQDLTERGKTQYF
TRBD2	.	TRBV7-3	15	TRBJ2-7	TGTGCCAGCAGCTTTCGGGCGGGAGGGGACTACGAGCAGTACTTC	CASSFRAGGDYEQYF
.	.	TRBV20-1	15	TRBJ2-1	TGCTTTGCTAGACAAAGCGGAAGCTCCTACAATGAGCAGTTCTTC	CFARQSGSSYNEQFF
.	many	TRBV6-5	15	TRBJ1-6	TGTGCCAGCAGTACCCGGGACCCCTATAATTCACCCCTCCACTTT	CASSTRDPYNSPLHF
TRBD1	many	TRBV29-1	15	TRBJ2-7	TGCAGCGTTAAAACGGGACAGGCGAGCTCCTACGAGCAGTACTTC	CSVKTGQASSYEQYF
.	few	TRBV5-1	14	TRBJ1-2	TGCGCCAGCAGCCAGGACAGCCGCAACTATGGCTACACCTTC	CASSQDSRNYGYTF
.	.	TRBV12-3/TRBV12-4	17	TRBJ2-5	TGTGCCAGCAGTCCCATCGCAGGAAGCGGTTTACAAGAGACCCAGTACTTC	CASSPIAGSGLQETQYF
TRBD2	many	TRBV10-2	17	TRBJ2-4	TGCGCCAGCAGTGATGGTAGCGGGAGGTGGGCCAAAAACATTCAGTACTTC	CASSDGSGRWAKNIQYF
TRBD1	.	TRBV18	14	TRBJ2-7	TGTGCCAGCTCAGAGGACAGGATCTCCTACGAGCAGTACTTC	CASSEDRISYEQYF
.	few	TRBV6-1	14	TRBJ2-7	TGTGCCAGCAGTGTGGGGAGGTACTCCTACGAGCAGTACTTC	CASSVGRYSYEQYF
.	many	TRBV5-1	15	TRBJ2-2	TGCGCCAGCAGCTTGGACAGGGCCGACACCGGGGAGCTGTTTTTT	CASSLDRADTGELFF
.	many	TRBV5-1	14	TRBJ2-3	TGCGCCAGCAGCTTAGCGGAGAGCACAGATACGCAGTATTTT	CASSLAESTDTQYF
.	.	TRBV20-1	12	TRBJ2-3	TGCAGTGCTGACAGCAGCACAGATACGCAGTATTTT	CSADSSTDTQYF
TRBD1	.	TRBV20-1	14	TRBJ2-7	TGCAGTGCTAGTATGGGACAGGGGATCTACGAGCAGTACTTC	CSASMGQGIYEQYF
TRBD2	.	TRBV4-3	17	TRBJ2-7	TGCGCCAGCAGCCCCCACCGGGGGGGAGGGACCCTCTACGAGCAGTACTTC	CASSPHRGGGTLYEQYF
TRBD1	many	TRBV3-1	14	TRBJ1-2	TGTGCCAGCAGCCCGGGACAGGGGGCCTATGGCTACACCTTC	CASSPGQGAYGYTF
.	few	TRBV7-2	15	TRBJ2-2	TGTGCCAGCAGCTTACTCGAAGGCATGTCCGGGGAGCTGTTTTTT	CASSLLEGMSGELFF
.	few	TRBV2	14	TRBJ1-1	TGTGCCAGCAGTCAATATGACAGAGACACTGAAGCTTTCTTT	CASSQYDRDTEAFF
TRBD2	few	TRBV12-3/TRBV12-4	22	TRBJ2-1	TGTGCCAGCAGTTTAAGTTTTTTATGGGGACTAGCGGGATTGGTCTCCTACAATGAGCAGTTCTTC	CASSLSFLWGLAGLVSYNEQFF
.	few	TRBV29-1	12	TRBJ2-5	TGCAGCTTCCTCCCGGGTCAAGAGACCCAGTACTTC	CSFLPGQETQYF
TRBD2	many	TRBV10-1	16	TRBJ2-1	TGCGCCAGCAGTGGGAATCTACGCGGGAGGAACAATGAGCAGTTCTTC	CASSGNLRGRNNEQFF
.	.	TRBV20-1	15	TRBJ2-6	TGCAGTGCTCCCGAGGGAGTCTCTGGGGCCAACGTCCTGACTTTC	CSAPEGVSGANVLTF
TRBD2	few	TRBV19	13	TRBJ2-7	TGTGCCAGTAGTAAGGGACTAGTGTACGAGCAGTACTTC	CASSKGLVYEQYF
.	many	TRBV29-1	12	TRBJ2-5	TGCAGCGTTGGAGCGTCCGGAGAGACCCAGTACTTC	CSVGASGETQYF
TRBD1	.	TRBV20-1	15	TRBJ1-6	TGCAGTGCTAGGGACCCAACAGGGGGTAGTTCACCCCTCCACTTT	CSARDPTGGSSPLHF
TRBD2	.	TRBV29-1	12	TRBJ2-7	TGCAGCGTCGCGGTGACTAGCCGCGAGCAGTACTTC	CSVAVTSREQYF
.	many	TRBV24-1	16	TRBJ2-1	TGTGCCACCGCCGCAGGTGGAGAAGGGGGGTACAATGAGCAGTTCTTC	CATAAGGEGGYNEQFF
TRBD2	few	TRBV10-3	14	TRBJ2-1	TGTGCCATCAGGGGGGCGGGAGGTCGTAATGAGCAGTTCTTC	CAIRGAGGRNEQFF
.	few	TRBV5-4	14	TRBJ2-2	TGTGCCAGCAGCTTGCTGACTGGCTCCGGGGAGCTGTTTTTT	CASSLLTGSGELFF
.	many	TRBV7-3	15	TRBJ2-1	TGTGCCAGCAGCTTAAGTGGGAGCGAGAGCAATGAGCAGTTCTTC	CASSLSGSESNEQFF
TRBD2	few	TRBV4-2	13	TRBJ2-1	TGTGCCAGCAGCCGGGGGGGTAGGAATGAGCAGTTCTTC	CASSRGGRNEQFF
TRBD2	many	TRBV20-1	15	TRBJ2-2	TGCAGTGCTAGCCGAGGACTAGCGGTGTCCGGGGAGCTGTTTTTT	CSASRGLAVSGELFF
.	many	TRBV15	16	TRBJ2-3	TGTGCCACCAGCAGGATGGACAGTTTTAGCACAGATACGCAGTATTTT	CATSRMDSFSTDTQYF
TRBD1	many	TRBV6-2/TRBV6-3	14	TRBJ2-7	TGTGCCAGCAGTTCGATCCGGACAGGGACCGAGCAGTACTTC	CASSSIRTGTEQYF
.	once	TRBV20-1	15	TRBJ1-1	TGCAGTGCTAGAGTAACAGGAGCAATGAAAACTGAAGCTTTCTTT	CSARVTGAMKTEAFF
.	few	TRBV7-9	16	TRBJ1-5	TGTGCCAGCAGCTTAGGCCCGGCGGCGACTATATCGTCCCAGCATTTT	CASSLGPAATISSQHF
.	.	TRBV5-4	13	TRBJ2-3	TGTGCCAGCAGCTTGAGAGAGGCAGATACGCAGTATTTT	CASSLREADTQYF